This T cell receptor beta chain was identified in a study of blood T cell repertoires in COVID-19. Study overall: Samples came from the United States, Italy and Spain, spanning acute and convalescent COVID-19. PBMCs, B-cell-depleted T cells, or T cells were the source of the cDNA or gDNA that made up the material.

The CDR3 consists of 16 residues. Trimming at V came to 6 bases and at J to 0 bases, leaving 10 bases not matched to a gene. Germline loops: CDR1 MNHEY, CDR2 SMNVEV (reference sequence). This clone was detected once. Per the study methods: Nucleated cell counts were estimated from reference gene primer amplification. The protocol was immunoSEQ multiplex PCR, while the TCRdb copy is restricted to in-frame clones and leaves out a portion. D and trimming come from the DNA, and the V and J calls and clone size come from that table. The sample contains around 140,000 clones, around 82% of which appear only once.

Sequenced material: peripheral blood. This receptor was obtained from a man aged 55 to 69 with acute or convalescent COVID-19. This sequence joins TRBV27 and TRBJ1-1, with 7 bases aligning to TRBD1. Here the CDR3 DNA reads TGTGCCAGCAGCCGGGCGGACAGGTCCGTGAACACTGAAGCTTTCTTT. This gives the protein CASSRADRSVNTEAFF.